Included here is one TCR beta chain sequence, with context. This record belongs to a study of blood T cells in healthy people across ages. A second PCR, run for roughly 7 to 11 cycles, used a sample-barcoded 5' primer plus a J-beta primer mix. In TCRdb, the 5' RACE reads were re-called with MiXCR into one record per CDR3 protein. The data hold around 1,000,000 distinct CDR3 sequences, with about 23% observed a single time. Trimming took 2 bases from V and 0 from J, leaving 17 bases between them. The CDR3 has 18 amino acids. Germline CDR1 reads SGHTA; CDR2 reads FQGNSA. This sample also appeared in a second study, on T cells of mothers and their children.

V is TRBV7-2 and J is TRBJ1-3; D is ambiguous. Material: blood. The sequence came from a girl aged 2 to 10 in good health. The DNA of the CDR3 is TGTGCCAGCAGCTTATCCCTAACAGACTCCTTCTCTGGAAACACCATATATTTT. It yields the protein CASSLSLTDSFSGNTIYF.